The sequence of this T cell receptor beta chain was determined in a study of T-cell reconstitution after alpha-beta-depleted transplantation in children. Unique molecular identifiers were built into the TCRbeta library. TCRdb re-called the PCR reads through MiXCR, storing one row per CDR3 protein. The sample has 200,000 to 250,000 distinct CDR3 sequences, around 9.2% seen once. Regarding the study as a whole: Surviving recipient T cells and thymic progenitors produced the high day-60 TCRbeta diversity seen in some patients. The study reportedly traced alpha-beta T cells about two months after transplant to several hundred expanded graft clones. By one year post-transplant, T-cell counts and diversity largely arose from T cells that were newly produced.

The CDR3 is made up of 16 amino acids. J was trimmed by 3 bases and V by 6 bases; bases with no gene match: 9. With respect to this clonotype: Its antigen is unknown.

This chain uses TRBV12-3 or TRBV12-4 with TRBJ2-3; 10 nucleotides match TRBD2. The material sequenced was PBMCs, mostly from graft donor cells, taken 360 days after TCRalphabeta/CD19-depleted stem cell transplant. This clonotype originated in a male patient between 2 and 9 years old who had a stem cell transplant for acute myeloid leukemia, so the T cells may come from the graft donor. The CDR3 coding sequence is TGTGCCAGCAGCCCTCGAGAGCGGGGGGGTACAGATACGCAGTATTTT. It encodes CASSPRERGGTDTQYF.